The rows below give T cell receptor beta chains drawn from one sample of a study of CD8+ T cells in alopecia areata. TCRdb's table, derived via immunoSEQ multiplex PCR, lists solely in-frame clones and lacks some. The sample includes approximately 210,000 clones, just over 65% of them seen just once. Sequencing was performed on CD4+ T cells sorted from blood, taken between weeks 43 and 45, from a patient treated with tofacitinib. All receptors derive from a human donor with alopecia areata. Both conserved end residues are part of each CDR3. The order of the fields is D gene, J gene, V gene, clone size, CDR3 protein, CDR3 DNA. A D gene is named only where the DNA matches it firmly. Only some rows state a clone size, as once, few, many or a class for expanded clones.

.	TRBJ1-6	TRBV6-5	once	CASTSGDSRTPLHF	TGTGCCAGCACCTCGGGGGACTCCAGAACACCCCTCCACTTT
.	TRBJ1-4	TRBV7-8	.	CASSLGSGGNEKLFF	TGTGCCAGCAGCTTAGGTTCTGGGGGTAACGAAAAACTGTTTTTT
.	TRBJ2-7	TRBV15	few	CATSAPGGGGEQYF	TGTGCCACCAGCGCCCCCGGAGGGGGGGGCGAGCAGTACTTC
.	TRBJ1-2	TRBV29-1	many	CSVENSNGYGYTF	TGCAGCGTTGAAAACAGCAACGGTTATGGCTACACCTTC
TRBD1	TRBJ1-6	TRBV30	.	CAWATEQGSPLHF	TGTGCCTGGGCTACCGAACAGGGGTCACCCCTCCACTTT
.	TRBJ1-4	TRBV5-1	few	CASSPQRAANEKLFF	TGCGCCAGCAGCCCCCAGCGGGCGGCTAATGAAAAACTGTTTTTT
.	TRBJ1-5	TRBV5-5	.	CASSFGPGDQPQHF	TGTGCCAGCAGCTTTGGGCCGGGGGATCAGCCCCAGCATTTT
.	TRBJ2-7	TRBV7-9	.	CASSLGLGKSYEQYF	TGTGCCAGCAGCTTAGGTCTGGGCAAATCCTACGAGCAGTACTTC
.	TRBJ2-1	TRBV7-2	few	CASSLVTFEQFF	TGTGCCAGCAGCTTAGTCACTTTTGAGCAGTTCTTC
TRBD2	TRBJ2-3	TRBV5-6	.	CASSLGLAGTQYF	TGTGCCAGCAGCTTGGGACTAGCGGGTACGCAGTATTTT
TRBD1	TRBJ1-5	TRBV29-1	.	CSVKAGTGGQPQHF	TGCAGCGTGAAGGCCGGGACAGGGGGCCAGCCCCAGCATTTT
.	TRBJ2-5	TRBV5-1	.	CASSSRVFETQYF	TGCGCCAGCAGCTCCAGGGTATTCGAGACCCAGTACTTC
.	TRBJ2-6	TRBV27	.	CASSSRILSGANVLTF	TGTGCCAGCAGTTCAAGGATTCTCTCTGGGGCCAACGTCCTGACTTTC
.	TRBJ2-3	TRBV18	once	CASSPLLDTDTQYF	TGTGCCAGCTCACCTTTGTTGGACACAGATACGCAGTATTTT
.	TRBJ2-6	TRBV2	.	CASSLSGANVLTF	TGTGCCAGCAGCCTCTCTGGGGCCAACGTCCTGACTTTC
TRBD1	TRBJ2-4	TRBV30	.	CAQTSGTVNTSAKNIQYF	TGTGCCCAGACCTCCGGGACAGTGAACACCTCAGCCAAAAACATTCAGTACTTC
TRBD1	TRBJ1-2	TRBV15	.	CATSSQGTERRNGYTF	TGTGCCACCAGCAGCCAAGGGACAGAAAGACGTAATGGCTACACCTTC
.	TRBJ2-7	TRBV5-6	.	CASSFSRGAYEQYF	TGTGCCAGCAGCTTCAGCAGGGGCGCCTACGAGCAGTACTTC
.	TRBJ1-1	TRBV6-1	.	CASSESVGPAQAFF	TGTGCCAGCAGTGAATCGGTGGGGCCAGCCCAAGCTTTCTTT
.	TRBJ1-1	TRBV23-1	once	CASSQSGCEPGPRLSMNTEAFF	TGCGCCAGCAGTCAATCTGGTTGTGAACCGGGGCCCCGATTATCAATGAACACTGAAGCTTTCTTT